This TCR beta chain was obtained from a study of cytomegalovirus exposure and HLA in healthy donors (dated by TCRdb to 2016 to 2017). Background on the whole study: According to an earlier analysis of 587 of the donors, about 180 million T cells yielded roughly 110 million unique TCR beta sequences and about 280 Gb of sequence data. Every repertoire in the discovery cohort had been generated on one and the same sequencing platform. In a later genetic analysis, genome-wide SNP genotypes for about 65% of the roughly 670 donors were used, and that subset was treated as a discovery cohort. An earlier analysis of 587 of the donors used high-throughput TCR beta sequencing to judge whether each TCR beta V gene segment behaved as functional or pseudogenic. The later analysis used no new phenotypic data to find candidate immune exposures, relying instead on TCR beta sequences and their occurrence across donors. The study aimed to test whether cataloging public T cell receptors could reveal signatures of past pathogen exposure. Typing coverage varied by locus: roughly 629-640 donors for A, B, C, DRB1 and DQB1; some 520 for DQA1; approximately 570 for DPA1; around 450 for DPB1. High-throughput TCR immunosequencing, statistical association of individual TCRs with disease status, and machine learning were combined to predict cytomegalovirus infection status. Roughly 5 DR-DQ haplotypes were handled as single units for association and clustering because linkage in the cohort was strong. Along with the roughly 700-subject first cohort, a separate validation cohort of over a hundred different subjects was used. Class I and class II HLA loci were covered by the typing at four-digit resolution. Donor age, sex, ethnicity and CMV serostatus were compiled alongside the repertoire data. A later analysis re-examined previously published TCR beta repertoires from roughly 720 donors and added high-resolution HLA genotyping to investigate patterns of TCR occurrence. Among the roughly 390 genotyped donors, about 85% belonged to the genetic ancestry cluster associated with self-reported Caucasian donors. On average, around 200,000 unique TCR beta nucleotide sequences were sequenced per donor among 398 genotyped donors of the cohort, with roughly 19% of those sequences being non-productive. Using immunosequencing, the study profiled T cell repertoires from about 620 subjects and related those repertoires to cytomegalovirus serostatus. An early release that covered 500 to 800 HLA-typed donors contained approximately 300 gigabases of sequencing data and some 87 million unique TCR sequences. General study outcomes and caveats: A cluster of highly shared sequence variants was judged likely to represent a technical artifact of the sequencing pipeline. Some IMGT-functional V segments, including TRBV6-2 and TRBV6-3, could not be distinguished by the 87-base-pair reads and were therefore excluded. Assigning TCR associations to individual alleles was difficult when HLA alleles, especially DR and DQ, strongly co-occurred. The authors suggested that the approach could potentially be generalized to other disease states and immunological phenotypes. Most CMV-associated TCR beta chains appeared to be HLA-restricted in a later analysis, and the HLA associations seemed to be driven largely by CMV exposure. Roughly uniform sequencing depth across donors was assumed in presence/absence analyses, although this assumption may not hold. In a later genetic analysis, fewer N-insertions in productive TCRs were reported among donors in an Asian-associated ancestry cluster than the approximately 710-donor mean. HLA typing was unavailable for some donors at each locus, so association tests used only the typed subset. An association between a missense DCLRE1C variant and V-gene and J-gene trimming of TCR beta chains was found in a later genetic analysis and replicated in an independent cohort. Across donors, most TCR sequences were observed very rarely, whereas some public TCRs were present in many individuals. According to a later analysis, TCR association rates differed among HLA loci, with DRB1 alleles showing the most associated TCRs and HLA-C alleles showing the fewest. Specific HLA alleles were associated with 16,951 TCR beta sequences at a false discovery rate of 0.05 in a later analysis. In an earlier analysis of roughly 560 of the donors, most TCR beta V segments were observed in productive rearrangements about 87% or about 30% of the time, broadly matching IMGT annotations. For the cohort, immune exposure information was limited to CMV serostatus. Correlated functional status among segregating V segments might reflect linkage disequilibrium, but an unknown experimental factor could not be ruled out. In a later analysis, HLA-associated TCR beta chains were found to be more clonally expanded and to have lower generation probabilities than equally common non-associated chains. In the study, some 180 TCR beta chains were listed as associated with cytomegalovirus. A further reported finding was that TCR beta sequences accurately predicted the HLA-A and HLA-B alleles for most subjects in the first cohort. In a later analysis, several top co-occurrence clusters were reported to appear linked to parvovirus B19, influenza, CMV and Epstein-Barr virus. A few of the identified cytomegalovirus-associated TCR beta chains were confirmed in vitro to be specific for cytomegalovirus antigens. The earlier analysis of approximately 560 of the donors excluded some 15 rarely observed V segments, including chromosome 9 orphons, because counts were too low. The classifier was reported to diagnose cytomegalovirus status with high specificity and sensitivity in both the original cohort and the validation cohort. In this cohort, only TCR beta chains were sequenced, and detectable features were limited by the absence of alpha or paired-chain data.

The CDR1 and CDR2 encoded by the germline V gene (reference sequence) are SGHNT and YYREEE. V and J are trimmed by 6 bases and 5 bases, and the gene matches miss 21 bases of the junction. The CDR3 covers 18 residues, taking in both the cysteine and the phenylalanine. The retained sequence is limited to the CDR3, 54 bases, with the frame set at the first base. Note on this clone: Its antigen is still unknown. No base-level quality is on record; no much larger clone is a single base apart.

Libraries came from the immunoSEQ multiplex PCR assay. A mixture of 60 forward primers for TCR Vbeta segments and 13 reverse primers for TCR Jbeta segments was used in the multiplex PCR. Amplification of the CDR3 region of rearranged TCR beta genes was performed with a multiplex PCR assay on genomic DNA. The amplified TCR beta libraries were sequenced on the Illumina HiSeq System as 87-base-pair reads. The original methods were these. Across the 500 to 700 repertoires, a later analysis counted roughly 84 million unique TCR beta chains, 9.5 million to 12 million of which were shared by at least two donors. A nearest-neighbor algorithm error-corrected the raw reads and collapsed the reads into unique sequences, merging closely related sequences to remove PCR and sequencing errors. To assign V, D and J gene segments, CDR3 sequences were aligned to IMGT reference sequences. For a sequence to be retained, a match of at least six nucleotides was required to both a V gene segment and a J gene segment. A rearrangement counted as productive if the CDR3 had no stop codons and remained in frame with V and J, and every other rearrangement counted as non-productive. CDR3 was defined by IMGT convention, running from the second conserved V-encoded cysteine to the conserved J-encoded phenylalanine. The earlier analysis of a few hundred of the donors excluded sequences that lacked an unambiguous match to a single V gene segment. An earlier analysis of a few hundred of the donors called V segments functional above 56.7% productive rearrangements and segregating when the between-donor standard deviation exceeded 5%. A statistical classification framework was developed to diagnose cytomegalovirus status using the catalog of TCR beta chain sequences. In a later analysis, V and J genes were assigned by comparing TCR nucleotide sequences against IMGT/GENE-DB human TR gene sequences. In a later analysis, CDR3 sequences and most-parsimonious VDJ recombination scenarios were assigned using the TCRdist pipeline. In a later analysis, each TCR beta chain was defined by its CDR3 amino acid sequence together with its V-gene family, and reads lacking a unique V-gene family were excluded. To address suspected cross-contamination and a sequencing artifact, a later analysis removed roughly 640 highly shared, low-generation-probability nucleotide sequences. A later analysis calculated a clonal expansion index for each public chain from normalized within-repertoire ranks of inferred template counts. Generation probabilities in a later analysis came from a VDJ recombination model fitted to out-of-frame rearrangements, and those results were checked against IGoR. A later analysis scored TCR-TCR, TCR-HLA and TCR-CMV co-occurrence with hypergeometric tests, applying a repertoire-size bias correction to TCR pairs. False discovery rates were estimated in a later analysis by permuting HLA or CMV assignments 20 times. In a later analysis, co-occurring TCRs were grouped using DBSCAN, and TCRdist sequence similarity was added for clustering within HLA-allele-positive subsets. Repertoires with fewer than 30,000 or more than 120,000 public chains were left out of co-occurrence clustering, as were several repertoires with anomalous nucleotide sharing. In TCRdb, the immuneACCESS table is reduced to in-frame sequences with V and J assigned. These tables do not hold every clone; where another copy was compared, an unresolved V gene accounts for under half, and the others remain unexplained. V and J calls and clone size follow that table, whereas D and trimming were derived from the DNA. The sample table lists some 200,000 clones, about four fifths of them with a count of one. Jointly, the top ten make up around 0.4% of the sample.

In total, over 600 healthy bone marrow donors made up the cohort. At the time of sampling, every cohort member was nominally healthy, though immune exposures that went unrecorded were likely present. The donor was CMV seropositive and was included in the group of 250 to 300 seropositive cohort members. A peripheral blood sample was provided by each donor, and peripheral blood mononuclear cells were used for TCR beta sequencing. Genomic DNA extraction from the blood cell samples was performed with the Qiagen DNeasy Blood Extraction Kit. Sequencing used PBMCs. The clonotype comes from a male donor in good health and CMV-seropositive. In this chain, TRBV5-4 is recombined with TRBJ1-2; TRBD1 fits 8 bases in the junction. CDR3 loop: CASTLWGTRTGRGYGYTF. The DNA reads TGTGCCAGCACCCTTTGGGGGACGAGGACAGGGAGGGGATATGGCTACACCTTC.